This is a list of T cell receptor beta chains from one sample in a study of blood T cells in healthy people across ages. TCRdb analysed the 5' RACE reads with MiXCR anew, one entry per CDR3 protein. The sample has around 650,000 distinct CDR3 sequences; about 43% are singletons. Sequencing was performed on blood. These receptors originate from a man older than 75 in good health. CDR3s include the opening cysteine and the closing phenylalanine or tryptophan. A D gene is named only where the DNA matches it firmly. Size is stated for part of the rows, as once, few or many counts, or as a class when the clone is expanded.

V,J,D,size,CDR3,DNA
TRBV20-1,TRBJ2-1,TRBD2,few,CSARGGLGAYNEQFF,TGCAGTGCTAGAGGAGGACTAGGGGCCTACAATGAGCAGTTCTTC
TRBV20-1,TRBJ2-7,TRBD1,NA,CSARAQGPTGTYEQYF,TGCAGTGCTAGAGCACAGGGGCCCACTGGGACCTACGAGCAGTACTTC
TRBV7-9,TRBJ1-2,NA,few,CASSLGGVNYGYTF,TGTGCCAGCAGCTTAGGTGGGGTCAACTATGGCTACACCTTC
TRBV2,TRBJ2-3,NA,NA,CASTGRPSTDTQYF,TGTGCCAGCACCGGGAGACCTAGCACAGATACGCAGTATTTT
TRBV7-2,TRBJ1-3,NA,once,CASSNYRSSGNTIYF,TGTGCCAGCAGCAACTACAGAAGCTCTGGAAACACCATATATTTT
TRBV6-2/TRBV6-3,TRBJ1-2,TRBD1,few,CASRQGAYGYTF,TGTGCCAGCAGACAGGGGGCTTATGGCTACACCTTC
TRBV25-1,TRBJ1-4,TRBD1,NA,CASLQGAGERLFF,TGTGCCAGCTTACAGGGGGCGGGTGAAAGACTGTTTTTT
TRBV10-3,TRBJ2-7,NA,NA,CAISAHGIYEQYF,TGTGCCATCAGTGCCCACGGGATATACGAGCAGTACTTC
TRBV20-1,TRBJ2-7,NA,few,CSARDPSSYEQYF,TGCAGTGCTAGAGATCCCAGCTCCTACGAGCAGTACTTC
TRBV7-2,TRBJ2-5,NA,few,CASSLDGGRGLRETQYF,TGTGCCAGCAGCTTAGATGGGGGGCGGGGCCTCCGAGAGACCCAGTACTTC
TRBV3-1,TRBJ2-7,NA,NA,CASSQAGLRPSSYEQYF,TGTGCCAGCAGCCAGGCAGGGCTTCGCCCATCTTCCTACGAGCAGTACTTC
TRBV4-3,TRBJ2-3,NA,many,CASSQMDTQYF,TGCGCCAGCAGCCAAATGGATACGCAGTATTTT
TRBV27,TRBJ2-7,TRBD1,few,CASSFKGQGVSYEQYF,TGTGCCAGCAGTTTTAAAGGACAGGGGGTCTCCTACGAGCAGTACTTC
TRBV5-5,TRBJ2-2,TRBD2,NA,CASSFSGSVNTGELFF,TGTGCCAGCAGCTTTAGCGGGAGTGTCAACACCGGGGAGCTGTTTTTT
TRBV14,TRBJ1-2,TRBD1,NA,CASSQVETGMFGYTF,TGTGCCAGCAGCCAAGTCGAGACAGGGATGTTCGGCTACACCTTC
TRBV29-1,TRBJ1-3,NA,few,CSVVGGTTGNTIYF,TGCAGCGTTGTAGGAGGGACGACTGGAAACACCATATATTTT
TRBV4-3,TRBJ2-3,NA,NA,CASSQERTGYDTQYF,TGCGCCAGCAGCCAAGAGAGAACAGGGTATGATACGCAGTATTTT
TRBV28,TRBJ2-1,TRBD2,NA,CASSFRGRGNNEQFF,TGTGCCAGCAGTTTTCGCGGGAGGGGAAACAATGAGCAGTTCTTC
TRBV14,TRBJ1-1,NA,NA,CASSQAALTLGDSEAFF,TGTGCCAGCAGCCAAGCAGCCCTTACACTAGGTGACAGCGAAGCTTTCTTT
TRBV4-2,TRBJ2-1,TRBD2,NA,CASSQDLAGSCNEQFF,TGTGCCAGCAGCCAAGATTTAGCGGGCTCCTGCAATGAGCAGTTCTTC
TRBV20-1,TRBJ1-4,NA,NA,CSARLTAEKLFF,TGCAGTGCTCGGCTGACAGCCGAAAAACTGTTTTTT
TRBV7-6,TRBJ2-1,NA,few,CASSLEGDRWAVSSYNEQFF,TGTGCCAGCAGCTTAGAAGGAGACAGATGGGCGGTGAGCTCCTACAATGAGCAGTTCTTC
TRBV4-3,TRBJ2-7,NA,many,CASSPMLSNPYEQYF,TGCGCCAGCAGCCCCATGCTCTCAAACCCCTACGAGCAGTACTTC
TRBV18,TRBJ2-7,NA,NA,CASSPLQNSYHEQYF,TGTGCCAGCTCACCATTGCAAAACAGCTACCATGAGCAGTACTTC
TRBV11-2,TRBJ2-7,NA,NA,CASSRAARGEQYF,TGTGCCAGCAGCCGCGCCGCCAGAGGCGAGCAGTACTTC
TRBV20-1,TRBJ2-1,NA,few,CSASGQRSYNEQFF,TGCAGTGCTAGTGGGCAGCGGAGCTACAATGAGCAGTTCTTC
TRBV11-2,TRBJ2-5,TRBD1,NA,CASSSTGQGQETQYF,TGTGCCAGCAGCTCGACCGGACAGGGCCAAGAGACCCAGTACTTC
TRBV20-1,TRBJ2-5,NA,NA,CSARSSDSYQETQYF,TGCAGTGCTAGGTCGTCGGACAGTTACCAAGAGACCCAGTACTTC
TRBV2,TRBJ1-2,NA,few,CASSEVGGRYTF,TGTGCCAGCAGTGAAGTTGGGGGCCGCTACACCTTC
TRBV7-9,TRBJ2-7,NA,few,CASSHSPRTYEQYF,TGTGCCAGCAGCCACAGCCCAAGAACCTACGAGCAGTACTTC
TRBV7-2,TRBJ2-1,TRBD2,few,CASSLVRLAGGGPYNEQFF,TGTGCCAGCAGCTTAGTTCGACTAGCGGGGGGAGGGCCCTACAATGAGCAGTTCTTC
TRBV11-2,TRBJ1-4,NA,NA,CASRSTGIGGKLFF,TGTGCCAGCAGGTCGACCGGGATCGGGGGAAAACTGTTTTTT
TRBV6-1,TRBJ1-4,NA,few,CASSEIRTSTNEKLFF,TGTGCCAGCAGTGAGATAAGAACCTCAACTAATGAAAAACTGTTTTTT
TRBV20-1,TRBJ2-5,TRBD2,NA,CSAREASGGAWETQYF,TGCAGTGCTAGAGAGGCTAGCGGGGGGGCCTGGGAGACCCAGTACTTC
TRBV28,TRBJ2-5,NA,many,CASRGSSLGETQYF,TGTGCCAGCAGAGGTTCTAGCTTGGGGGAGACCCAGTACTTC
TRBV12-3/TRBV12-4,TRBJ2-5,NA,NA,CASSFRRGGPYQETQYF,TGTGCCAGCAGTTTCCGTAGGGGCGGACCGTACCAAGAGACCCAGTACTTC
TRBV7-2,TRBJ2-1,TRBD2,many,CASSYRGLAGVGSYNEQFF,TGTGCCAGCAGCTACAGGGGACTAGCGGGAGTTGGATCCTACAATGAGCAGTTCTTC
TRBV5-1,TRBJ1-1,NA,NA,CACSLDTGMNTEAFF,TGCGCCTGCAGCTTGGATACAGGGATGAACACTGAAGCTTTCTTT
TRBV7-2,TRBJ2-1,NA,many,CASSLEVTYNEQFF,TGTGCCAGCAGCTTGGAGGTAACCTACAATGAGCAGTTCTTC
TRBV20-1,TRBJ2-7,TRBD1,once,CSAQTGASYEQYF,TGCAGTGCTCAAACAGGGGCATCCTACGAGCAGTACTTC
TRBV20-1,TRBJ2-6,NA,NA,CSAIPPGVNRGANVLTF,TGCAGTGCTATCCCACCCGGCGTCAACAGGGGGGCCAACGTCCTGACTTTC
TRBV6-4,TRBJ2-3,NA,few,CASSDSEASTDTQYF,TGTGCCAGCAGTGACTCTGAGGCTAGCACAGATACGCAGTATTTT
TRBV6-1,TRBJ1-5,TRBD1,NA,CASSRDRVDQPQHF,TGTGCCAGCAGCCGGGACAGGGTCGACCAGCCCCAGCATTTT
TRBV11-2,TRBJ1-5,TRBD1,NA,CASSYPRGQGANQPQHF,TGTGCCAGCAGCTACCCCCGGGGTCAGGGGGCGAATCAGCCCCAGCATTTT
TRBV30,TRBJ2-7,TRBD1,NA,CAWSRDRANEQYF,TGTGCCTGGAGTCGGGACAGGGCCAACGAGCAGTACTTC
TRBV6-1,TRBJ2-7,TRBD2,few,CASSEDERGGSYEQYF,TGTGCCAGCAGTGAAGACGAGCGGGGGGGCTCATACGAGCAGTACTTC
TRBV30,TRBJ1-1,NA,NA,CAWGGRSINTEAFF,TGTGCCTGGGGAGGCCGCTCGATAAACACTGAAGCTTTCTTT
TRBV7-2,TRBJ2-7,TRBD2,many,CASSLRRGDHEQYF,TGTGCCAGCAGCTTAAGGCGGGGGGACCACGAGCAGTACTTC
TRBV6-2/TRBV6-3,TRBJ2-2,NA,NA,CASSSRPEDTGELFF,TGTGCCAGCAGCTCAAGACCCGAGGACACCGGGGAGCTGTTTTTT
TRBV6-2/TRBV6-3,TRBJ2-1,NA,NA,CASSQTRNNEQFF,TGTGCCAGCAGTCAAACTCGAAACAATGAGCAGTTCTTC
TRBV9,TRBJ2-3,NA,NA,CASSSRTVTDTQYF,TGTGCCAGCAGCTCCCGTACCGTCACAGATACGCAGTATTTT
TRBV4-1,TRBJ2-7,NA,many,CASSPRDFSYEQYF,TGCGCCAGCAGCCCCCGGGACTTCTCCTACGAGCAGTACTTC
TRBV10-3,TRBJ1-1,TRBD1,NA,CAISELQGGNTEAFF,TGTGCCATCAGTGAGCTACAGGGGGGTAACACTGAAGCTTTCTTT
TRBV28,TRBJ2-4,TRBD2,few,CASSLVAGVGEQYF,TGTGCCAGCAGTTTAGTAGCGGGAGTAGGTGAGCAGTACTTC